This entry concerns a single TCR beta chain. The data were produced by immunoSEQ multiplex PCR, yet TCRdb's version contains in-frame clones alone and is incomplete. The sample records 200,000 or so clones, under 90% being singletons. This specimen belongs to a study of blood T cell repertoires in COVID-19. The overall study: Acute and convalescent COVID-19 specimens originated in the United States, Italy and Spain. Nucleic acid was either cDNA or gDNA, and it came from T cells, B-cell-depleted T cells, or PBMCs.

The sequence was obtained from a man under 40 with active or convalescent COVID-19. The specimen was peripheral blood.

The CDR3 loop is CASTSITGQGTGEQYF. For the CDR3, the DNA is TGCGCCAGCACGTCGATTACTGGACAGGGAACAGGAGAGCAGTACTTC. V is TRBV5-1 and J is TRBJ2-7; 8 bases match TRBD1. CDR3 length: 16 residues. J gave up 7 bases and V 6 bases, and 18 bases lay outside the gene matches. CDR1 SGHRS and CDR2 YFSETQ come from the germline V gene.